These 21 T cell receptor beta chains originate from one sample sequenced in a study of graft-versus-host responses after intestinal transplantation. Their antigens are not known. TCRdb's table, derived via immunoSEQ multiplex PCR, lists solely in-frame clones and lacks some. The sample has roughly 110,000 clones, around nine tenths seen once. Material: unstimulated CD4+ T cells sorted from spleen or lymph node cells, obtained before transplant. Receptor source: a human donor who was the organ donor for an intestinal transplant.

The chain combines TRBV19 with TRBJ2-2; D is perhaps TRBD2 (6 bases). Trimming shortened V by 0 bases and J by 8 bases, and 10 bases separated the two germline ends. Germline V gives CDR1 LNHDA, CDR2 SQIVND (reference sequence). The CDR3 covers 14 residues. CDR3 nucleotides: TGTGCCAGTAGTATAGAGGCGGGATTGGGGGAGCTGTTTTTT. Encoded protein: CASSIEAGLGELFF.

The chain has TRBV10-3 and TRBJ1-2; D uncertain. Between the trimmed V and J ends, which lost 0 bases and 4 bases, there was a span of 12 bases. CDR3 length equals 15 residues. Per the germline V gene, CDR1 is ENHRY and CDR2 is SYGVKD. The chain's CDR3 is CAISESNWGTYGYTF. In DNA form, the CDR3 reads TGTGCCATCAGTGAGTCGAACTGGGGAACCTATGGCTACACCTTC.

The CDR3 region is CASSSSGATYEQYF. The CDR3 nucleotides read TGTGCCAGCAGCTCTTCCGGGGCAACCTACGAGCAGTACTTC. The chain carries TRBV11-2 and TRBJ2-7; D might be TRBD1 or TRBD2, each matching 5 bases. The CDR3 has 14 amino acids. V lost 4 bases to trimming and J lost 2 bases, with 12 bases between them. CDR1 SGHAT and CDR2 FQNNGV come from the germline V gene.

V usage is TRBV7-6 and J usage is TRBJ2-3; D might be TRBD2 (6 bases). Germline V lookup: CDR1 SGHVS, CDR2 FNYEAQ. This CDR3 comprises 15 residues. Trimming pared 1 base from V and 4 bases from J, leaving 12 bases between. CDR3 region: CASSLVTGAPDTQYF. CDR3 nucleotides: TGTGCCAGCAGCTTAGTTACGGGAGCCCCAGATACGCAGTATTTT.

The sample holds a few counts of this clone. This rearrangement joins TRBV10-1 to TRBJ2-7; the D is unclear. Per germline, CDR1 WNHNN and CDR2 SYGVQD (reference sequence). Trimming shortened V by 0 bases and J by 3 bases, and 12 bases separated the two germline ends. The CDR3 consists of 15 residues. CDR3 in amino acids: CASSESTGQFYEQYF. In nucleotides, the CDR3 is TGCGCCAGCAGTGAGTCGACTGGGCAGTTCTACGAGCAGTACTTC.

As to this clone: The same CDR3 also results from other DNA sequences found in this sample. The V and J genes are TRBV9 and TRBJ2-2; D call uncertain. Germline V gene data show CDR1 as SGDLS and CDR2 as YYNGEE. V gave up 1 base and J gave up 1 base, with 8 bases separating them. This CDR3 is built from 15 residues. CDR3 nucleotides: TGTGCCAGCAGCGTAATCCCAGAGAACACCGGGGAGCTGTTTTTT. It translates to CASSVIPENTGELFF.

This chain joins TRBV6-6 and TRBJ2-5, with a possible D match to TRBD2 (6 bases). This CDR3 comprises 13 residues. V lost 4 bases and J 4 bases, leaving 10 bases between the germline ends. Germline V gene lookup returns CDR1 MNHNY and CDR2 SVGAGI (reference sequence). This CDR3 reads CASSFSGPETQYF. CDR3 in DNA: TGTGCCAGCAGTTTTAGCGGCCCAGAGACCCAGTACTTC.

J is TRBJ2-1 and V is TRBV11-2; D is unresolved. The CDR3 totals 15 residues. Germline V CDR1 and CDR2: SGHAT, FQNNGV. The V end lost 5 bases, the J end lost 4 bases, and 15 bases lay between the germline ends. The CDR3 nucleotides are TGTGCCAGCAGCCTACTGGGGAATAGGTACAATGAGCAGTTCTTC. This translates into CASSLLGNRYNEQFF. The complete variable domain, with remaining parts taken from reference TRBV11-2 and TRBJ2-1, reads EAGVAQSPRYKIIEKRQSVAFWCNPISGHATLYWYQQILGQGPKLLIQFQNNGVVDDSQLPKDRFSAERLKGVDSTLKIQPAKLEDSAVYLCASSLLGNRYNEQFFGPGTRLTVL.

CDR3 region: CASSPERHSILEQYF. The CDR3, as DNA: TGTGCCAGCAGTCCCGAGCGCCACTCAATCCTCGAGCAGTACTTC. J is TRBJ2-7 and V is TRBV6-5, with unresolved D. The V end lost 5 bases, the J end lost 6 bases, and 20 bases lay between the germline ends. The germline CDR1 and CDR2 sequences are MNHEY and SVGAGI. The CDR3 loop spans 15 amino acids.

V gene TRBV7-9 combines with J gene TRBJ1-1; unclear D gene. This CDR3 has 14 amino acids. V was clipped by 5 bases and J by 2 bases, with 12 bases between them. CDR1 and CDR2 from the germline V gene are SEHNR and FQNEAQ (reference sequence). CDR3 loop: CASSESKVNTEAFF. CDR3 bases: TGTGCCAGCAGCGAGAGCAAGGTTAACACTGAAGCTTTCTTT.

J is TRBJ2-7 and V is TRBV5-1, with D perhaps matching TRBD1 (5 bases). Germline CDR1 reads SGHRS; CDR2 reads YFSETQ. CDR3 length equals 14 residues. The V end was cut by 1 base, the J end by 3 bases, with 11 bases between. CDR3 sequence (DNA): TGCGCCAGCAGCTTGTTGGGCAGGGACTACGAGCAGTACTTC. Its translation: CASSLLGRDYEQYF.

This chain links TRBV4-2 with TRBJ2-3; TRBD2 is a possible D gene (6 bases). CDR3 length: 18 residues. In germline, CDR1 is LGHNA, CDR2 YNFKEQ. Deletions cut 0 bases from V and 2 bases from J, with 18 bases between. Written as DNA, the CDR3 is TGTGCCAGCAGCCAAGATCTTGAAACTAGCAGACTCACAGATACGCAGTATTTT. Protein: CASSQDLETSRLTDTQYF.

The J gene is TRBJ1-3, the V gene TRBV5-6; the D is unclear. Germline-derived CDR1 and CDR2 are SGHDT and YYEEEE. Between the trimmed V and J ends, which lost 4 bases and 3 bases, there was a span of 17 bases. CDR3 length: 16 amino acids. The CDR3 nucleotides read TGTGCCAGCAGCCTCTCCGGGGTCTACGGTGGAAACACCATATATTTT. Translated, it gives CASSLSGVYGGNTIYF. Full variable domain (remainder filled in from reference TRBV5-6 and TRBJ1-3): DAGVTQSPTHLIKTRGQQVTLRCSPKSGHDTVSWYQQALGQGPQFIFQYYEEEERQRGNFPDRFSGHQFPNYSSELNVNALLLGDSALYLCASSLSGVYGGNTIYFGEGSWLTVV.

The DNA for the CDR3 is TGTGCCAGCAGTTGGGGGACAGATGGAAACACCATATATTTT. Translation gives CASSWGTDGNTIYF. V usage is TRBV7-8 and J usage is TRBJ1-3, with 7 nucleotides matching TRBD1. The CDR3 covers 14 residues. V shed 6 bases and J 3 bases; nucleotides not matched to a gene: 5. Germline-derived CDR1 and CDR2 are SGHVS and FQNEAQ.

The chain couples TRBV6-6 to TRBJ1-2; D perhaps matches TRBD1 (5 bases). CDR1 MNHNY and CDR2 SVGAGI come from the germline V gene (reference sequence). V dropped 2 bases and J dropped 1 base, with 5 bases sitting between them. CDR3 size: 13 residues. This CDR3 is CASSYDSNYGYTF. CDR3 coding DNA: TGTGCCAGCAGTTACGACAGTAACTATGGCTACACCTTC.

The chain recombines TRBV19 with TRBJ2-2; TRBD1 is a possible D gene (5 bases). Looked up from germline, CDR1 is LNHDA and CDR2 is SQIVND (reference sequence). The CDR3 is 15 residues long. Trimming left V 3 bases short and J 5 bases short, with 13 bases between. CDR3 DNA sequence: TGTGCCAGTAGTATTGGCAGGGTTGGGACCGGGGAGCTGTTTTTT. Its translation is CASSIGRVGTGELFF.

J is TRBJ2-7 and V is TRBV4-1, with 7 bases aligning to TRBD2. Germline assignment: CDR1 MGHRA and CDR2 YSYEKL. J gave up 2 bases and V 4 bases, and 5 bases lay outside the gene matches. This CDR3 has 14 residues. CDR3 nucleotide sequence: TGCGCCAGCAGCCCCGGGGGGTTAACCTACGAGCAGTACTTC. It yields the protein CASSPGGLTYEQYF.

The CDR3: CASSLGLAVTDTQYF. The DNA of the CDR3 is TGTGCCAGCAGCTTAGGGCTAGCTGTCACAGATACGCAGTATTTT. The chain combines TRBV11-3 with TRBJ2-3; perhaps TRBD2 as D (5 bases). Germline V gene data show CDR1 as SGHNT and CDR2 as YENEEA. Trimming took off 1 base at V and 2 bases at J, with 10 bases between the two ends. The CDR3 loop spans 15 amino acids. Using reference TRBV11-3 and TRBJ2-3 for the parts outside the CDR3, the full variable domain is EAGVVQSPRYKIIEKKQPVAFWCNPISGHNTLYWYLQNLGQGPELLIRYENEEAVDDSQLPKDRFSAERLKGVDSTLKIQPAELGDSAVYLCASSLGLAVTDTQYFGPGTRLTVL.

The chain employs TRBV2 and TRBJ2-3; the D is unclear. Germline loops: CDR1 SNHLY, CDR2 FYNNEI. CDR3 size: 12 residues. V gave up 2 bases and J gave up 11 bases, with 11 bases separating them. The CDR3 DNA reads TGTGCCAGCAGTGAAATGAGACGCGGGCAGTATTTT. This translates into CASSEMRRGQYF.

The chain carries TRBV7-9 and TRBJ1-1, with unresolved D. CDR1 is SEHNR and CDR2 is FQNEAQ in the germline V gene (reference sequence). CDR3 length: 14 residues. Trimming left V 2 bases short and J 2 bases short, with 9 bases between. This CDR3 is CASSLPPGNTEAFF. As DNA, the CDR3 is TGTGCCAGCAGCTTACCCCCAGGCAACACTGAAGCTTTCTTT. The variable domain in full, with the rest retrieved from reference TRBV7-9 and TRBJ1-1, is DTGVSQNPRHKITKRGQNVTFRCDPISEHNRLYWYRQTLGQGPEFLTYFQNEAQLEKSRLLSDRFSAERPKGSFSTLEIQRTEQGDSAMYLCASSLPPGNTEAFFGQGTRLTVV.

The V call is TRBV19, the J call TRBJ1-5; D gene ambiguous. The germline gives CDR1 LNHDA, CDR2 SQIVND (reference sequence). The V end lost 7 bases, the J end lost 6 bases, and 10 bases lay between the germline ends. This CDR3 has 12 amino acids. Written as DNA, the CDR3 is TGTGCCAGTAATATCCTCGGTCAGCCCCAGCATTTT. This sequence encodes CASNILGQPQHF.